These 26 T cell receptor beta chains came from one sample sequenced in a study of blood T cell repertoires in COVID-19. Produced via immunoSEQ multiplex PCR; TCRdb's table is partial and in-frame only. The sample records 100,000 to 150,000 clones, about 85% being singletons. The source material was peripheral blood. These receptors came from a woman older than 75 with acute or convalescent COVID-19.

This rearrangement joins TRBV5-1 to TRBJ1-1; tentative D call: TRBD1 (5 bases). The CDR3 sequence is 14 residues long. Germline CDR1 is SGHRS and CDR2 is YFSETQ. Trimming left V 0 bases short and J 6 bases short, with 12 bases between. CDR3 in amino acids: CASSLAQGGAEAFF. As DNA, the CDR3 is TGCGCCAGCAGCTTGGCCCAGGGAGGAGCTGAAGCTTTCTTT.

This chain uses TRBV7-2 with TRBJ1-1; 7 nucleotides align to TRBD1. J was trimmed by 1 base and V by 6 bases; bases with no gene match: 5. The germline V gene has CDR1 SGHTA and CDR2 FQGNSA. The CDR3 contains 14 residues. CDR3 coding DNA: TGTGCCAGCAGAGGGGGCGTGGGGAACACTGAAGCTTTCTTT. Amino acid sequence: CASRGGVGNTEAFF.

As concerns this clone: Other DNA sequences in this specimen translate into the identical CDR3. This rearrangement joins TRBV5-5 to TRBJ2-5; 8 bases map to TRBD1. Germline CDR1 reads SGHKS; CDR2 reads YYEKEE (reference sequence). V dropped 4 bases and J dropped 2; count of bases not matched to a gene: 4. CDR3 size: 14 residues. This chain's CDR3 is CASSLDRVQETQYF. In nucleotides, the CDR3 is TGTGCCAGCAGCCTGGACAGGGTACAAGAGACCCAGTACTTC. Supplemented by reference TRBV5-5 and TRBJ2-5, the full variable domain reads DAGVTQSPTHLIKTRGQQVTLRCSPISGHKSVSWYQQVLGQGPQFIFQYYEKEERGRGNFPDRFSARQFPNYSSELNVNALLLGDSALYLCASSLDRVQETQYFGPGTRLLVL.

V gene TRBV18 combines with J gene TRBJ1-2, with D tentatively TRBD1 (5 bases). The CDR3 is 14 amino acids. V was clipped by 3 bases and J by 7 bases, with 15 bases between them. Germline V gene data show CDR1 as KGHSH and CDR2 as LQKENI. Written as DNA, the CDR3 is TGTGCCAGCTCACCTAGGGGCGGGGATGGTGGCTACACCTTC. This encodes CASSPRGGDGGYTF. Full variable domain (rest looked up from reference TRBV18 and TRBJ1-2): NAGVMQNPRHLVRRRGQEARLRCSPMKGHSHVYWYRQLPEEGLKFMVYLQKENIIDESGMPKERFSAEFPKEGPSILRIQQVVRGDSAAYFCASSPRGGDGGYTFGSGTRLTVV.

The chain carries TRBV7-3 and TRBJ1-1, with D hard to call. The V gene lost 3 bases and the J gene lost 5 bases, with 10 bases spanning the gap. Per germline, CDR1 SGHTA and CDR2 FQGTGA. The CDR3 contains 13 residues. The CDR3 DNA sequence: TGTGCCAGCAGCTTCTCCCCCGGGACTGAAGCTTTCTTT. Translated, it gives CASSFSPGTEAFF.

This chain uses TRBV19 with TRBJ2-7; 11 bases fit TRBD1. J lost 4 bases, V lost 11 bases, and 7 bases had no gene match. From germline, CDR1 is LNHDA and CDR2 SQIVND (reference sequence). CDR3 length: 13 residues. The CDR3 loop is CAYGQGAPYEQYF. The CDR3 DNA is TGTGCCTATGGACAGGGGGCCCCTTACGAGCAGTACTTC.

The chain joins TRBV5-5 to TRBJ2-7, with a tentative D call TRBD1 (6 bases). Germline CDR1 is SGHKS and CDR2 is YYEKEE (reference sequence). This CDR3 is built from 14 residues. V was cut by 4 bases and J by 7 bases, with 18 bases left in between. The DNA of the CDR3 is TGTGCCAGCAGCATGCCGGGACACCTCGGGGAGCAGTACGTC. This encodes CASSMPGHLGEQYV.

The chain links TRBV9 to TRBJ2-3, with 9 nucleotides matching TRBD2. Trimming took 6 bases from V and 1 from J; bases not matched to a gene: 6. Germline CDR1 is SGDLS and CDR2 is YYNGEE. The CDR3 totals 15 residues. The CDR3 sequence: CASTISGGRTDTQYF. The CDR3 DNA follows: TGTGCCAGCACCATTAGCGGGGGCCGCACAGATACGCAGTATTTT. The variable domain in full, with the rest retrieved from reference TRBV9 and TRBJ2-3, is DSGVTQTPKHLITATGQRVTLRCSPRSGDLSVYWYQQSLDQGLQFLIQYYNGEERAKGNILERFSAQQFPDLHSELNLSSLELGDSALYFCASTISGGRTDTQYFGPGTRLTVL.

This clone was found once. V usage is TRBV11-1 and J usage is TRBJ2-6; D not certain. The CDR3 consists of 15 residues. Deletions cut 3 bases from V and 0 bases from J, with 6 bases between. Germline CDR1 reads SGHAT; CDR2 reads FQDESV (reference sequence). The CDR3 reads CASSLSNSGANVLTF. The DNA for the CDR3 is TGTGCCAGCAGCTTGTCCAACTCTGGGGCCAACGTCCTGACTTTC.

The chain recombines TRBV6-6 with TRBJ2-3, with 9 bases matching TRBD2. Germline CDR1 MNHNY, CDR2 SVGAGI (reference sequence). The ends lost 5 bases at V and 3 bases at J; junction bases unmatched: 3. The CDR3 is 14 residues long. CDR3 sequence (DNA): TGTGCCAGCAGTAGAGCGGGGGGAACAGATACGCAGTATTTT. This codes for CASSRAGGTDTQYF.

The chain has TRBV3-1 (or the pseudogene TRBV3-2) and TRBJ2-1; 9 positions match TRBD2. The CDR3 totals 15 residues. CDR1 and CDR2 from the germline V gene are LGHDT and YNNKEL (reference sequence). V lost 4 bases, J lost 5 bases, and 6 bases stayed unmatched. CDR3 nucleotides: TGTGCCAGCAGCCCGACTAGCGGAAGGAACAATGAGCAGTTCTTC. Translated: CASSPTSGRNNEQFF.

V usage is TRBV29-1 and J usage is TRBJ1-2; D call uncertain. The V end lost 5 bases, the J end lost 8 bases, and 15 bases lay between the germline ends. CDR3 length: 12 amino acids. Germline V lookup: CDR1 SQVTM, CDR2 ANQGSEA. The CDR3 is CSVNPGGYGYTF. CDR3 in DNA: TGCAGCGTTAATCCCGGCGGGTACGGCTACACCTTC.

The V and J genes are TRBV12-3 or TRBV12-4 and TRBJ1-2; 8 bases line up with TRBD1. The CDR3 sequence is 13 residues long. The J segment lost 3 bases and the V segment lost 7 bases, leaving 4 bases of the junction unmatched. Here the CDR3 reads CASTATGDYGYTF. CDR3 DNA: TGTGCCAGCACTGCGACAGGGGACTATGGCTACACCTTC.

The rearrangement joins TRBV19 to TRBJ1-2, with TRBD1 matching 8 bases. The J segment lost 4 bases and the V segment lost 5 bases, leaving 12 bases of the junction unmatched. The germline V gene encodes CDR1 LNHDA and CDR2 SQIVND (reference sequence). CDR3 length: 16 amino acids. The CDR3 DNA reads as TGTGCCAGTAGTGTAACGACAGGGGCCGTACCCTATGGCTACACCTTC. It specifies CASSVTTGAVPYGYTF. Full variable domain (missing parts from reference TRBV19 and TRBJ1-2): DGGITQSPKYLFRKEGQNVTLSCEQNLNHDAMYWYRQDPGQGLRLIYYSQIVNDFQKGDIAEGYSVSREKKESFPLTVTSAQKNPTAFYLCASSVTTGAVPYGYTFGSGTRLTVV.

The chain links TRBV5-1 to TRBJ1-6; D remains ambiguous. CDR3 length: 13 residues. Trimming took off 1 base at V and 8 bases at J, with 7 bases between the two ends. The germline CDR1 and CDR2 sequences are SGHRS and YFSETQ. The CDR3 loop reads CASSLIGDSPLHF. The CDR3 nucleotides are TGCGCCAGCAGCTTGATCGGGGATTCACCCCTCCACTTT.

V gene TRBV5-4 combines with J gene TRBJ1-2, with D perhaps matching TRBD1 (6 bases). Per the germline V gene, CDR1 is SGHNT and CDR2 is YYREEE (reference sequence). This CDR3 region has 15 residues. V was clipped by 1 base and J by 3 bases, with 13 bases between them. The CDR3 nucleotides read TGTGCCAGCAGCTTGTGGGGGGGCGACGACTATGGCTACACCTTC. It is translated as CASSLWGGDDYGYTF.

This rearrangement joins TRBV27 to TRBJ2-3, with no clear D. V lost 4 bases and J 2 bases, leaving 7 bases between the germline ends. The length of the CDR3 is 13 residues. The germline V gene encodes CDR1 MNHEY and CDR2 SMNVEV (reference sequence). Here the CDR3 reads CASSSIITDTQYF. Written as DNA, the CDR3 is TGTGCCAGCAGTTCTATCATCACAGATACGCAGTATTTT.

The CDR3 bases are TGTGCCAGCAGCCCCCGGGACTATAACACCGGGGAGCTGTTTTTT. Its translation: CASSPRDYNTGELFF. V usage is TRBV3-1 (or the pseudogene TRBV3-2) and J usage is TRBJ2-2; 7 bases agree with TRBD2. Per germline, CDR1 LGHDT and CDR2 YNNKEL (reference sequence). The CDR3 runs 15 residues. Unmatched junction bases numbered 4, after V lost 4 bases and J lost 2 bases.

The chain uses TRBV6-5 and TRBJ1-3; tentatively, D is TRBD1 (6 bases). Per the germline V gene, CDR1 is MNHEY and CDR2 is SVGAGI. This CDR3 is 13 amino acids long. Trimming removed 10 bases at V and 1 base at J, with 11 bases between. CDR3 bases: TGTGCCACCCGAACAGGGTCTGGAAACACCATATATTTT. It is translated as CATRTGSGNTIYF.

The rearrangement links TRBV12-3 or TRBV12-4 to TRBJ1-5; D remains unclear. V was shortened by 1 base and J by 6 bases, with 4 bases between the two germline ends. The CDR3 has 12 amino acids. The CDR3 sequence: CASSLGLQPQHF. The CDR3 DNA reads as TGTGCCAGCAGTTTAGGGCTTCAGCCCCAGCATTTT.

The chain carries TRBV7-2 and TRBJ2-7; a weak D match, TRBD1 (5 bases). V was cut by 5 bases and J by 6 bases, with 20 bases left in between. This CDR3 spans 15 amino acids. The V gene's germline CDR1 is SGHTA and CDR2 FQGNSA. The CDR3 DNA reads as TGTGCCAGCAGCAAGGCAGGGAACTCCCTAATCGAGCAGTACTTC. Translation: CASSKAGNSLIEQYF.

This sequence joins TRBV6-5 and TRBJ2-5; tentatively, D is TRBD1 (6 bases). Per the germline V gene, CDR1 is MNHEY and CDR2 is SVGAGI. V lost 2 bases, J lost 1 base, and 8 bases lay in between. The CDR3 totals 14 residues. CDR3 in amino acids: CASSYGGAQETQYF. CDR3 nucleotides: TGTGCCAGCAGTTACGGGGGCGCCCAAGAGACCCAGTACTTC.

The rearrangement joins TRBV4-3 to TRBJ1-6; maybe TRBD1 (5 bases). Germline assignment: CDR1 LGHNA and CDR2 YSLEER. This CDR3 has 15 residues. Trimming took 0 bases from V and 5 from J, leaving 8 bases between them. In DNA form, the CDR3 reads TGCGCCAGCAGCCAAGAACCAGGGAATAATTCACCCCTCCACTTT. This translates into CASSQEPGNNSPLHF.

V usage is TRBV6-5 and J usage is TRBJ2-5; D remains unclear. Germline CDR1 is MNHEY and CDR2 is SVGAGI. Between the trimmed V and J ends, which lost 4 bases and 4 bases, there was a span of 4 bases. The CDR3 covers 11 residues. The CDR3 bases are TGTGCCAGCAGTTTCCGAGAGACCCAGTACTTC. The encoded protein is CASSFRETQYF.

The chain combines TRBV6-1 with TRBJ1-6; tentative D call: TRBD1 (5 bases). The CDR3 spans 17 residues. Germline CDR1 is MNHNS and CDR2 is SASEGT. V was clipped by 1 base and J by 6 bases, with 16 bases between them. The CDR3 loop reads CASSEERAAGLNSPLHF. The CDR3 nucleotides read TGTGCCAGCAGTGAAGAAAGGGCAGCGGGGCTTAATTCACCCCTCCACTTT.

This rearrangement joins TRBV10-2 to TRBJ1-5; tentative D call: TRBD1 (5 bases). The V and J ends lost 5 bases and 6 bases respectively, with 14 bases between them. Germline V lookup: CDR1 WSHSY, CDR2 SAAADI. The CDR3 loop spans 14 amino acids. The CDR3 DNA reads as TGCGCCAGCAGTACTACTCTGGGACTTCAGCCCCAGCATTTT. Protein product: CASSTTLGLQPQHF.